These 25 T cell receptor beta chains came from one sample sequenced in a study of regulatory T cells in long-lasting Graves disease. According to the study, TCR beta libraries were built with iRepertoire HTBI primers and CDR3-region Arm-PCR. A single record per CDR3 protein comes from TCRdb applying MiXCR to the multiplex PCR reads. The repertoire has 430,000 or so distinct CDR3 sequences, roughly a fifth of them found once; the top ten carry approximately 14%. Stated time point: persistent/refractory GD, antithyroid drugs over 5 years with positive TRAb. PBMCs were the source of the RNA used for TCR sequencing. The material was peripheral blood mononuclear cells (PBMCs), obtained when the disease was refractory, from a patient treated with antithyroid drugs. The receptors derive from a female donor with Graves disease.

The V and J genes are TRBV6-2 or TRBV6-3 and TRBJ2-4, with 7 bases aligning to TRBD1. Germline V CDR1 and CDR2: MNHEY, SVGEGT. The V and J ends lost 5 bases and 6 bases, in that order; junction bases with no gene match: 7. The CDR3 extends over 14 amino acids. The CDR3 DNA reads as TGTGCCAGCAGTGAGAGGCAGGGGGTAAACATTCAGTACTTC. This gives the protein CASSERQGVNIQYF.

On this clonotype itself: A much larger clone lies a single base off, so this may be a read error. The conserved closing phenylalanine or tryptophan is absent in this CDR3, likely reflecting a read error. The chain links TRBV2 to TRBJ1-2; no clear D gene. CDR3 size: 14 residues. Germline V gene sequence: CDR1 SNHLY, CDR2 FYNNEI. Trimming shortened V by 6 bases and J by 7 bases, and 18 bases separated the two germline ends. CDR3 coding DNA: TGTGCCAGCAGACCCCAGGCAGTGGGTGGTGGCTACACCTCC. It is translated as CASRPQAVGGGYTS.

This clonotype was counted many times. The chain carries TRBV3-1 and TRBJ2-6; D unclear. Trimming stripped 6 bases from V and 1 base from J, with 7 bases between. Per germline, CDR1 LGHDT and CDR2 YNNKEL (reference sequence). The CDR3 extends over 14 amino acids. The CDR3 DNA sequence: TGTGCCAGCAGGGATCCTTCTGGGGCCAACGTCCTGACTTTC. Amino acid sequence: CASRDPSGANVLTF.

This clonotype was observed many times. The chain recombines TRBV2 with TRBJ2-5; the match to TRBD1 covers 9 bases. CDR1 and CDR2 from the germline V gene are SNHLY and FYNNEI. V was pared by 6 bases and J by 3 bases, with 23 bases of the junction left unmatched. CDR3 length: 20 residues. In DNA, the CDR3 is TGTGCCAGCAGCACAATGATCGGGACAGGGAAAGTAGTCATCGAAGAGACCCAGTACTTC. Amino acid sequence: CASSTMIGTGKVVIEETQYF.

J is TRBJ1-5 and V is TRBV3-1; 8 nucleotides agree with TRBD1. Germline V lookup: CDR1 LGHDT, CDR2 YNNKEL (reference sequence). V lost 0 bases and J lost 11; bases outside the gene matches: 0. The CDR3 consists of 12 residues. The CDR3 bases are TGTGCCAGCAGCCAAGAGGGACAGGCCCAGCATTTT. Its translation: CASSQEGQAQHF.

This clonotype appeared many times. The V call is TRBV30, the J call TRBJ2-1; the D gene could be TRBD1 or TRBD2 (5 bases each). The CDR3 extends over 15 amino acids. Germline assignment: CDR1 GTSNPN and CDR2 SVGIG (reference sequence). Trimming left V 1 base short and J 5 bases short, with 15 bases between. The CDR3 DNA reads TGTGCCTGGAGTGGAACCCGGGACCGCAACAATGAGCAGTTCTTC. It encodes CAWSGTRDRNNEQFF. Filled out from reference TRBV30 and TRBJ2-1, the complete variable domain reads SQTIHQWPATLVQPVGSPLSLECTVEGTSNPNLYWYRQAAGRGLQLLFYSVGIGQISSEVPQNLSASRPQDRQFILSSKKLLLSDSGFYLCAWSGTRDRNNEQFFGPGTRLTVL.

Worth noting for this clonotype: This CDR3 fails to terminate in the conserved phenylalanine or tryptophan, so it likely reflects a read error. The V gene is TRBV6-1, the J gene TRBJ1-1; D possibly corresponds to TRBD1 (6 bases). The DNA end is a closer match to TRBJ1-4, so the J assignment may be wrong. Germline loops: CDR1 MNHNS, CDR2 SASEGT. CDR3 length equals 12 residues. Here the CDR3 reads CASSTYRQVLFT. DNA of the CDR3: TGTGCCAGCAGTACCTACCGACAGGTACTGTTTACT.

In this sample, this clonotype turned up a few times. J is TRBJ2-2 and V is TRBV6-2 or TRBV6-3, with D possibly matching TRBD1 (6 bases). Germline V CDR1 and CDR2: MNHEY, SVGEGT. This CDR3 comprises 15 residues. V was trimmed by 6 bases and J by 2 bases, leaving 13 bases between them. Here the CDR3 DNA reads TGTGCCAGCAGCTCCGGGACACAAAACACCGGGGAGCTGTTTTTT. Protein: CASSSGTQNTGELFF.

The V gene is TRBV7-9, the J gene TRBJ2-3, with 10 bases that match TRBD2. In germline, CDR1 is SEHNR, CDR2 FQNEAQ (reference sequence). This CDR3 region has 15 residues. Trimming at V came to 5 bases and at J to 4 bases, leaving 6 bases not matched to a gene. The CDR3 bases are TGTGCCAGCAGCCTCACCGGACTAGCGGCAGATACGCAGTATTTT. Translated, it gives CASSLTGLAADTQYF. The variable domain in full, completed from reference TRBV7-9 and TRBJ2-3, reads DTGVSQNPRHKITKRGQNVTFRCDPISEHNRLYWYRQTLGQGPEFLTYFQNEAQLEKSRLLSDRFSAERPKGSFSTLEIQRTEQGDSAMYLCASSLTGLAADTQYFGPGTRLTVL.

This clonotype occurred many times. The J gene is TRBJ1-2, the V gene TRBV28, with 9 bases aligning to TRBD1. The CDR3 contains 15 residues. CDR1 is MDHEN, CDR2 SYDVKM, per germline. The V segment lost 6 bases and the J segment 3 bases; nucleotides outside the gene matches: 8. CDR3 sequence reads: CASSQGTGSYYGYTF. The CDR3 coding sequence is TGTGCCAGCAGCCAAGGGACAGGGAGTTACTATGGCTACACCTTC.

The chain is built from TRBV11-2 and TRBJ2-7; tentatively, D is TRBD2 (6 bases). Germline V CDR1 and CDR2: SGHAT, FQNNGV. The CDR3 extends over 13 amino acids. Trimming took off 8 bases at V and 6 bases at J, with 17 bases between the two ends. The CDR3 DNA follows: TGTGCCAGCGCGGGGCTCCGAGTGAGCGAGCAGTACTTC. This encodes CASAGLRVSEQYF.

The chain uses TRBV6-1 and TRBJ2-3, with D unresolved. The ends were cut back, 7 bases at V and 1 base at J, with 12 bases in the middle. Germline V gene lookup returns CDR1 MNHNS and CDR2 SASEGT. CDR3 length: 14 amino acids. The CDR3 sequence is CASTSRTGTDTQYF. The CDR3 nucleotides read TGTGCCAGCACGTCGAGGACGGGCACAGATACGCAGTATTTT.

This clonotype was recorded many times. This chain joins TRBV11-2 and TRBJ2-5, with D perhaps TRBD1 (5 bases). In germline, CDR1 is SGHAT, CDR2 FQNNGV. Trimming cost V 6 bases and J 6 bases, with 26 bases left between them. The CDR3 has 17 residues. CDR3 nucleotides: TGTGCCAGCAGTACTTACGGGCCATGGGGCCCTGAACAGACCCAGTACTTC. This codes for CASSTYGPWGPEQTQYF.

In its sample, this clonotype was seen a few times. Written as DNA, the CDR3 is TGTGCCAGCAGTGAAGAGGCCGGCCTTGTCGTTGGGGGAGAGACCCAGTACTTC. This sequence encodes CASSEEAGLVVGGETQYF. The chain recombines TRBV6-2 or TRBV6-3 with TRBJ2-5; the D gene could be TRBD1 or TRBD2 (5 bases each). From germline, CDR1 is MNHEY and CDR2 SVGEGT. Trimming left V 5 bases short and J 4 bases short, with 26 bases between. The CDR3 has 18 amino acids.

The chain recombines TRBV18 with TRBJ2-5; TRBD2 aligns across 11 bases. The trim removed 2 bases at V and 5 bases at J, leaving 7 bases unmatched. The CDR3 runs 16 residues. Germline loops: CDR1 KGHSH, CDR2 LQKENI. The CDR3 coding sequence is TGTGCCAGCTCACCATGGCTAGCGGGAGGAGGTGAGACCCAGTACTTC. Residues: CASSPWLAGGGETQYF.

The gene calls are TRBV5-4 and TRBJ2-5; 9 nucleotides match TRBD2. Per germline, CDR1 SGHNT and CDR2 YYREEE (reference sequence). The CDR3 consists of 18 residues. The trim removed 2 bases at V and 7 bases at J, leaving 18 bases unmatched. The CDR3 here is CASSLVLQREVARGTQYF. CDR3 nucleotide sequence: TGTGCCAGCAGCTTAGTTCTCCAGCGGGAGGTCGCGCGCGGGACCCAGTACTTC. The whole variable domain, filled in from reference TRBV5-4 and TRBJ2-5, reads ETGVTQSPTHLIKTRGQQVTLRCSSQSGHNTVSWYQQALGQGPQFIFQYYREEENGRGNFPPRFSGLQFPNYSSELNVNALELDDSALYLCASSLVLQREVARGTQYFGPGTRLLVL.

The chain carries TRBV25-1 and TRBJ1-1, with 8 bases identical to TRBD1. Unmatched junction bases numbered 10, after V lost 6 bases and J lost 1 base. The CDR3 length is 16 residues. The germline V gene has CDR1 MGHDK and CDR2 SYGVNS. The CDR3 reads CASSAVAGTGNTEAFF. The CDR3 DNA reads as TGTGCCAGCAGCGCCGTCGCCGGGACAGGGAACACTGAAGCTTTCTTT.

This clonotype appeared a few times. CDR3 region: CSVVLGLTNIQYF. The CDR3 DNA follows: TGCAGCGTTGTGCTGGGACTGACAAACATTCAGTACTTC. The J gene is TRBJ2-4, the V gene TRBV29-1; weak D call: TRBD2 (6 bases). The V end lost 4 bases, the J end lost 6 bases, and 13 bases lay between the germline ends. Germline V lookup: CDR1 SQVTM, CDR2 ANQGSEA. This CDR3 is built from 13 residues.

This clonotype was picked up many times. This sequence joins TRBV6-1 and TRBJ2-7; no definite D call. This CDR3 spans 14 amino acids. Trimming took off 0 bases at V and 2 bases at J, with 8 bases between the two ends. Germline V gene lookup returns CDR1 MNHNS and CDR2 SASEGT. The CDR3 sequence is CASSEALGPYEQYF. The CDR3 DNA reads as TGTGCCAGCAGTGAAGCTCTAGGCCCCTACGAGCAGTACTTC.

This chain connects TRBV28 to TRBJ2-7; unclear D gene. The CDR3 contains 16 residues. Trimming left V 3 bases short and J 1 base short, with 16 bases between. Per the germline V gene, CDR1 is MDHEN and CDR2 is SYDVKM. CDR3 nucleotide sequence: TGTGCCAGCAGTTTCCCTCTGTCCTCTGTTTCCTACGAGCAGTACTTC. Residues: CASSFPLSSVSYEQYF. The full variable domain, completed using reference TRBV28 and TRBJ2-7, is DVKVTQSSRYLVKRTGEKVFLECVQDMDHENMFWYRQDPGLGLRLIYFSYDVKMKEKGDIPEGYSVSREKKERFSLILESASTNQTSMYLCASSFPLSSVSYEQYFGPGTRLTVT.

This clonotype was observed a handful of times. This chain uses TRBV12-3 or TRBV12-4 with TRBJ2-3; 9 nucleotides agree with TRBD2. Trimming took 3 bases from V and 4 from J; bases not matched to a gene: 5. This CDR3 has 15 amino acids. CDR3 residues: CASSFPAGGSDTQYF. The DNA for the CDR3 is TGTGCCAGCAGTTTCCCAGCGGGAGGTTCAGATACGCAGTATTTT.

This clonotype has only a few counts. The CDR3 DNA follows: TGTGCCAGCACCCTGGGTAGGGGGCTTGACTATGGCTACACCTTC. Translating gives CASTLGRGLDYGYTF. This chain joins TRBV28 and TRBJ1-2, with 7 positions matching TRBD1. The CDR3 consists of 15 residues. The J segment lost 3 bases and the V segment lost 7 bases, leaving 11 bases of the junction unmatched. CDR1 and CDR2 (germline): MDHEN, SYDVKM.

The chain uses TRBV18 and TRBJ1-5; D call uncertain. V shed 5 bases and J shed 8 bases, with 13 bases lying between them. The CDR3 length is 13 residues. Germline V gives CDR1 KGHSH, CDR2 LQKENI. In DNA form, the CDR3 reads TGTGCCAGCTCAGACGGGATTGGAAAGCCCCAGCATTTT. The encoded protein is CASSDGIGKPQHF.

J is TRBJ1-1 and V is TRBV27, with 8 nucleotides matching TRBD1. Trimming removed 5 bases from V and 0 bases from J; junction bases left unmatched: 5. Per the germline V gene, CDR1 is MNHEY and CDR2 is SMNVEV (reference sequence). The CDR3 sequence is 15 residues long. The DNA of the CDR3 is TGTGCCAGCAGTCGAGGACAGGGCGTGAACACTGAAGCTTTCTTT. Translating it yields CASSRGQGVNTEAFF.

To note about this clonotype: A single base separates this from a much larger clone, so it may be a read error. CDR3 loop: CASSRVSNTGELLF. The CDR3 DNA is TGTGCCAGCAGTCGGGTCTCGAACACCGGGGAGCTGCTTTTT. The chain carries TRBV2 and TRBJ2-2; possible D gene TRBD2, 5 bases. The CDR3 has 14 residues. CDR1 and CDR2 (germline): SNHLY, FYNNEI.